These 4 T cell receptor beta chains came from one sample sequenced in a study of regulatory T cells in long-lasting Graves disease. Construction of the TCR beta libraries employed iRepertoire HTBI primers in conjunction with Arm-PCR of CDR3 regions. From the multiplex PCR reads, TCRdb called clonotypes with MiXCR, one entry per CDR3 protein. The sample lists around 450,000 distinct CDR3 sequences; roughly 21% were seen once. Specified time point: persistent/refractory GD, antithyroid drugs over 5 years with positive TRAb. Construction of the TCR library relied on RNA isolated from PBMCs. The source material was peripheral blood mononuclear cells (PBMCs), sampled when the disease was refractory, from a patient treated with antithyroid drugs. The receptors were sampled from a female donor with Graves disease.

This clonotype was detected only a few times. CDR3 sequence (DNA): TGTGCCAGCAGCTCGGGGTCTGGCAACAATCAGCCCCAGCATTTT. Translation gives CASSSGSGNNQPQHF. The chain combines TRBV7-9 with TRBJ1-5; no firm D call. Germline CDR1 SEHNR, CDR2 FQNEAQ (reference sequence). V was shortened by 4 bases and J by 3 bases, with 13 bases between the two germline ends. This CDR3 has 15 amino acids.

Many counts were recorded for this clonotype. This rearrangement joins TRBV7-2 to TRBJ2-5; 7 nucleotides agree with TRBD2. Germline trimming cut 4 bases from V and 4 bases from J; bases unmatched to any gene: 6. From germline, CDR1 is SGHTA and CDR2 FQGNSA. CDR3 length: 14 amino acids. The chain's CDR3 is CASSSRTRRETQYF. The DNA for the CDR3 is TGTGCCAGCAGCTCCAGGACTAGACGAGAGACCCAGTACTTC.

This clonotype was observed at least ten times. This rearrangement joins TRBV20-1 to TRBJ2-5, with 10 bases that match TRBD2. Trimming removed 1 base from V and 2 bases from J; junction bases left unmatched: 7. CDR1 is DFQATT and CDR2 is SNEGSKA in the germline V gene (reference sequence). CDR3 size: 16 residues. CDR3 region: CSARAPGLALQETQYF. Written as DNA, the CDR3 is TGCAGTGCTAGAGCTCCGGGACTAGCGTTACAAGAGACCCAGTACTTC.

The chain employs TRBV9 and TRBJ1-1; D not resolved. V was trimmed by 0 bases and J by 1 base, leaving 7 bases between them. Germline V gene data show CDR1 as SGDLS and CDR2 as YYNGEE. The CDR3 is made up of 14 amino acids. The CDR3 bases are TGTGCCAGCAGCGTAGGGTCAGGGAACACTGAAGCTTTCTTT. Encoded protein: CASSVGSGNTEAFF.